A selection of T cell receptor beta chains follows, all from one sample in a study of molecular identifiers for immune sequencing clone quantification. TCRdb independently ran MiXCR on the PCR reads; one entry per CDR3 protein. The profile shows more than 70,000 distinct CDR3 sequences, roughly a fifth of them singletons. Sequencing was performed on naive CD8+ T cells from blood, with Jurkat cell RNA spiked in. The source is a human donor in good health. Some libraries in this study had Jurkat cell RNA spiked in. Each CDR3 is given with its conserved first and last residue. D genes are given only for firm matches. Not every row has a clone size; where given, it reads once, few, many or a size class.

V: TRBV13; size: many; D: TRBD1; J: TRBJ2-7; CDR3: CASSLRTQGSAEQYF; DNA: TGTGCCAGCAGCCTGCGGACACAGGGGTCCGCCGAGCAGTACTTC
V: TRBV19; size: -; D: TRBD2; J: TRBJ2-3; CDR3: CASSIGAGAPDTQYF; DNA: TGTGCCAGTAGTATAGGGGCGGGAGCCCCAGATACGCAGTATTTT
V: TRBV14; size: -; D: -; J: TRBJ2-7; CDR3: CASSLRDITYEQYF; DNA: TGTGCCAGCAGCCTTAGGGACATCACCTACGAGCAGTACTTC
V: TRBV27; size: few; D: -; J: TRBJ2-7; CDR3: CASSPGRDLLFYYEQYF; DNA: TGTGCCAGCAGCCCCGGCAGGGACCTACTCTTCTACTACGAGCAGTACTTC
V: TRBV28; size: many; D: -; J: TRBJ2-1; CDR3: CASSPTGVSSYNEQFF; DNA: TGTGCCAGCAGTCCAACCGGGGTCAGCTCCTACAATGAGCAGTTCTTC
V: TRBV6-2/TRBV6-3; size: few; D: TRBD2; J: TRBJ2-3; CDR3: CASSYWGGGTDTQYF; DNA: TGTGCCAGCAGTTACTGGGGCGGGGGAACAGATACGCAGTATTTT
V: TRBV7-3; size: many; D: -; J: TRBJ1-1; CDR3: CASSYGGGARTEAFF; DNA: TGTGCCAGCAGCTACGGGGGGGGGGCGCGCACTGAAGCTTTCTTT
V: TRBV23-1; size: -; D: TRBD1; J: TRBJ2-1; CDR3: CASSQSRSGQGGEQFF; DNA: TGCGCCAGCAGTCAATCTCGGTCGGGACAGGGGGGCGAGCAGTTCTTC
V: TRBV20-1; size: few; D: TRBD1; J: TRBJ2-1; CDR3: CSATGQGWIDEQFF; DNA: TGCAGTGCGACGGGACAGGGTTGGATAGATGAGCAGTTCTTC
V: TRBV7-9; size: many; D: -; J: TRBJ2-5; CDR3: CASSEKAASPETQYF; DNA: TGTGCCAGCAGCGAAAAGGCGGCTTCCCCAGAGACCCAGTACTTC
V: TRBV6-5; size: -; D: -; J: TRBJ2-7; CDR3: CASSYTKLGSSYEQYF; DNA: TGTGCCAGCAGTTACACAAAACTAGGGAGCTCCTACGAGCAGTACTTC
V: TRBV7-9; size: -; D: -; J: TRBJ2-3; CDR3: CASGPFGGADTQYF; DNA: TGTGCCAGCGGCCCGTTTGGTGGTGCAGATACGCAGTACTTT
V: TRBV27; size: many; D: -; J: TRBJ2-2; CDR3: CASSLRLHTGELFF; DNA: TGTGCCAGCAGTTTAAGACTACACACCGGGGAGCTGTTTTTT
V: TRBV27; size: many; D: -; J: TRBJ1-5; CDR3: CASSPIGDSQPQHF; DNA: TGTGCCAGCAGTCCTATCGGGGATAGTCAGCCCCAGCATTTT
V: TRBV5-6; size: many; D: -; J: TRBJ2-3; CDR3: CASSLEATDTQYF; DNA: TGTGCCAGCAGCTTGGAAGCCACAGATACGCAGTATTTT
V: TRBV12-5; size: many; D: TRBD1; J: TRBJ1-1; CDR3: CASGHGQGLNTEAFF; DNA: TGTGCTAGTGGCCACGGACAGGGGTTGAACACTGAAGCTTTCTTT
V: TRBV14; size: few; D: -; J: TRBJ2-7; CDR3: CASSQGQNLKNEQYF; DNA: TGTGCCAGCAGCCAAGGGCAGAACTTAAAGAACGAGCAGTACTTC
V: TRBV7-2; size: -; D: -; J: TRBJ2-3; CDR3: CASSPGDTQCF; DNA: TGTGCCAGCAGCCCCGGGGATACGCAGTGTTTT
V: TRBV20-1; size: many; D: -; J: TRBJ2-7; CDR3: CSARSHSSYEQYF; DNA: TGCAGTGCTAGATCACATAGCTCCTACGAGCAGTACTTC
V: TRBV7-2; size: -; D: -; J: TRBJ1-1; CDR3: CASSLSPTNTEAFF; DNA: TGTGCCAGCAGCTTATCCCCCACGAACACTGAAGCCTTCTTT
V: TRBV25-1; size: many; D: -; J: TRBJ1-1; CDR3: CASSAQREAFF; DNA: TGTGCCAGCAGTGCACAGAGAGAAGCTTTCTTT
V: TRBV5-1; size: -; D: -; J: TRBJ2-2; CDR3: CASSSTVANTGELFF; DNA: TGCGCCAGCAGCTCGACAGTCGCGAACACCGGGGAGCTGTTTTTT
V: TRBV2; size: many; D: -; J: TRBJ2-7; CDR3: CASSDPRGSRHEQYF; DNA: TGTGCCAGCAGTGACCCCCGGGGTAGCCGGCACGAGCAGTACTTC
V: TRBV4-1; size: many; D: TRBD1; J: TRBJ2-3; CDR3: CASSQVATGVFSDTQYF; DNA: TGCGCCAGCAGCCAAGTCGCGACAGGGGTTTTTTCAGATACGCAGTATTTT
V: TRBV6-2/TRBV6-3; size: -; D: TRBD2; J: TRBJ2-3; CDR3: CASSYGLAGGLSTDTQYF; DNA: TGTGCCAGCAGTTATGGACTAGCGGGGGGTCTAAGCACAGATACGCAGTATTTT
V: TRBV12-3/TRBV12-4; size: -; D: -; J: TRBJ2-5; CDR3: CASSPTDSQETQYF; DNA: TGTGCCAGCAGTCCAACGGACAGTCAAGAGACCCAGTACTTC
V: TRBV21-1; size: many; D: -; J: TRBJ2-4; CDR3: CASSKEDVLAATHKNIQYF; DNA: TGTGCCAGCAGCAAAGAGGACGTACTAGCGGCAACCCACAAAAACATTCAGTACTTC
V: TRBV7-9; size: few; D: -; J: TRBJ2-7; CDR3: CASSQIPGTVSYEQYF; DNA: TGTGCCAGCAGTCAGATCCCCGGGACGGTATCCTACGAGCAGTACTTC
V: TRBV29-1; size: many; D: -; J: TRBJ2-2; CDR3: CSVEGGRNTGELFF; DNA: TGCAGCGTCGAAGGGGGGAGGAACACCGGGGAGCTGTTTTTT
V: TRBV7-8; size: few; D: -; J: TRBJ2-1; CDR3: CASSLGFSSSYNEQFF; DNA: TGTGCCAGCAGCCTGGGATTCTCGAGCTCCTACAATGAGCAGTTCTTC
V: TRBV7-9; size: -; D: TRBD2; J: TRBJ2-1; CDR3: CASVSSGSVNEQFF; DNA: TGTGCCAGCGTTTCTAGCGGGAGTGTGAATGAGCAGTTCTTC
V: TRBV28; size: -; D: -; J: TRBJ2-7; CDR3: CASSLRFEQYF; DNA: TGTGCCAGCAGTTTACGCTTCGAGCAGTACTTC
V: TRBV4-1; size: -; D: -; J: TRBJ2-7; CDR3: CASSQKVGVGNTYEQYF; DNA: TGCGCCAGCAGCCAAAAAGTTGGGGTGGGGAACACCTACGAGCAGTACTTC
V: TRBV12-3/TRBV12-4; size: many; D: TRBD1; J: TRBJ2-7; CDR3: CASTNRDRAGEQYF; DNA: TGTGCCAGCACCAACCGGGACAGGGCTGGCGAGCAGTACTTC
V: TRBV28; size: many; D: -; J: TRBJ2-7; CDR3: CASSFMGGEQYF; DNA: TGTGCCAGCAGTTTCATGGGGGGCGAGCAGTACTTC
V: TRBV6-1; size: few; D: -; J: TRBJ2-7; CDR3: CASSNGASEQYF; DNA: TGTGCCAGCAGCAACGGGGCTTCGGAGCAGTACTTC